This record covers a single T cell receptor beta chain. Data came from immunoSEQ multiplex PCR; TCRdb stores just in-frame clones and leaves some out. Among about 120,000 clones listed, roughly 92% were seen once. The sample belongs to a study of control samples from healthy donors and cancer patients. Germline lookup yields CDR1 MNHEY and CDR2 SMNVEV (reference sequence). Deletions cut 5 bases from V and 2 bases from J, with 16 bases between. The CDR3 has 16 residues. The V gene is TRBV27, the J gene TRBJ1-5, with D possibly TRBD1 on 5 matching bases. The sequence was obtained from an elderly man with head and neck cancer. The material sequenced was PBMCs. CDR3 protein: CASSPRNLRGNQPQHF. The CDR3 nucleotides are TGTGCCAGCAGTCCCCGGAATCTCAGGGGCAATCAGCCCCAGCATTTT.